This paragraph reports one T cell receptor (beta chain). Study processing details: Reference gene primer amplification yielded estimated nucleated cell counts. Assay used: immunoSEQ multiplex PCR; TCRdb lists only in-frame clones, some missing. The D gene and trimming were derived from the DNA, and the V and J assignments and clone size from that table. The table has 170,000 or so clones, around 80% seen once. This record belongs to a study of blood T cell repertoires in COVID-19. As for the study in general: The study drew acute and convalescent COVID-19 samples from the United States, Italy and Spain.

The germline gives CDR1 GTSNPN, CDR2 SVGIG (reference sequence). Trimming removed 1 base from V and 6 bases from J; junction bases left unmatched: 15. CDR3 length: 18 amino acids. The clonotype was recovered from an older woman with acute or convalescent COVID-19. The chain combines TRBV30 with TRBJ1-6; TRBD1 agrees at 7 bases. Sequencing used peripheral blood. This CDR3 is CAWSDPFNRGRSNSPLHF. The CDR3, as DNA: TGTGCCTGGAGTGACCCCTTCAACAGGGGCCGTAGTAATTCACCCCTCCACTTT.